The clone carrying this TCR beta chain was recorded many times. TCRdb processed the 5' RACE reads anew with MiXCR; each CDR3 protein has one entry. Seen here are around 670,000 distinct CDR3 sequences, 6% to 6.5% observed once, and the top ten hold about 1.8%. The CDR3 is made up of 16 amino acids. V lost 2 bases, J lost 8 bases, and 8 bases stayed unmatched. CDR1 is MNHEY, CDR2 SVGEGT, per germline. This entry comes from a study of identical twins. This TCR came from a man between 18 and 35 years old in good health. The sequencing sample was made of naive T cells sorted from blood. V usage is TRBV6-2 or TRBV6-3 and J usage is TRBJ2-1; 11 bases line up with TRBD2. In DNA, the CDR3 is TGTGCCAGCAGTTACGTAGCGGGAGGGCCCGGCCATGAGCAGTTCTTC. This gives the protein CASSYVAGGPGHEQFF.